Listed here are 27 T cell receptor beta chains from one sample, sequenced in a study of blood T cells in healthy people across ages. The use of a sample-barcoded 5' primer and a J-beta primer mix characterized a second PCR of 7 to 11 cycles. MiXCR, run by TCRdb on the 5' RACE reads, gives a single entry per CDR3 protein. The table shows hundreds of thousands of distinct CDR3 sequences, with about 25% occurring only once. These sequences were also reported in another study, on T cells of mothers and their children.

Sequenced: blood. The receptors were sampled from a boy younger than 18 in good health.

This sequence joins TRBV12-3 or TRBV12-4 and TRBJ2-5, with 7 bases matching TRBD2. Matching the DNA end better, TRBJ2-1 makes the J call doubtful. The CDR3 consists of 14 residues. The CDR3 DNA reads TGTGCCAGCAGTTTAGGGACTAGTAACAATGAGCAGTTCTTC. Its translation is CASSLGTSNNEQFF.

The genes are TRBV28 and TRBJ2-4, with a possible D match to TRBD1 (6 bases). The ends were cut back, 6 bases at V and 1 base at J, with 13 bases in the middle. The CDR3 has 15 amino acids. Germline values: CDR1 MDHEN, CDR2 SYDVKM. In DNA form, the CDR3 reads TGTGCCAGCAGCCACCCCGACAGGGCCAAAAACATTCAGTACTTC. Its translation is CASSHPDRAKNIQYF.

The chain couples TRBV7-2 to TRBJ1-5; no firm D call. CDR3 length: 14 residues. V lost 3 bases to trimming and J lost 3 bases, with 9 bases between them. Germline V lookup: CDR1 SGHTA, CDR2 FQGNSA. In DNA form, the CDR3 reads TGTGCCAGCAGCTTCGGCTTCGTCAATCAGCCCCAGCATTTT. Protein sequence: CASSFGFVNQPQHF. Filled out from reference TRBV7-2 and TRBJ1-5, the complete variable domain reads GAGVSQSPSNKVTEKGKDVELRCDPISGHTALYWYRQSLGQGLEFLIYFQGNSAPDKSGLPSDRFSAERTGGSVSTLTIQRTQQEDSAVYLCASSFGFVNQPQHFGDGTRLSIL.

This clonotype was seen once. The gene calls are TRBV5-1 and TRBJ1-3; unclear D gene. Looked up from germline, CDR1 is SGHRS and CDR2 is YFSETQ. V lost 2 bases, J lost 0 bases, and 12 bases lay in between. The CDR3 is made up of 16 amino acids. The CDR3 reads CASSFGTWSSGNTIYF. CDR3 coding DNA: TGCGCCAGCAGCTTCGGCACATGGAGCTCTGGAAACACCATATATTTT.

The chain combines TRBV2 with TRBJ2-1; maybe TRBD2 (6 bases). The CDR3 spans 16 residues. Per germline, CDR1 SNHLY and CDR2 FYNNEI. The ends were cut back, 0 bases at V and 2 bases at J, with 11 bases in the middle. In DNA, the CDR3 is TGTGCCAGCAGTGAAGCGCCAGCGGGCGCCTACAATGAGCAGTTCTTC. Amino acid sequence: CASSEAPAGAYNEQFF.

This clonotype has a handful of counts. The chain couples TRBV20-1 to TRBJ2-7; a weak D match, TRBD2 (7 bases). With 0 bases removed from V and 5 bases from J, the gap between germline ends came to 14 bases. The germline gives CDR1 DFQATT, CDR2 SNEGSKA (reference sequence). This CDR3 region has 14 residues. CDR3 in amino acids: CSAREGGARNEQYF. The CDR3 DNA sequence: TGCAGTGCTAGAGAAGGGGGGGCGCGGAACGAGCAGTACTTC.

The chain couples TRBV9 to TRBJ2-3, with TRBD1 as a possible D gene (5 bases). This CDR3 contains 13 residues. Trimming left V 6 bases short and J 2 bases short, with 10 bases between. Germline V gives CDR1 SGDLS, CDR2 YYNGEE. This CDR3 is CASNQGSTDTQYF. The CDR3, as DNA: TGTGCCAGCAACCAGGGTTCCACAGATACGCAGTATTTT.

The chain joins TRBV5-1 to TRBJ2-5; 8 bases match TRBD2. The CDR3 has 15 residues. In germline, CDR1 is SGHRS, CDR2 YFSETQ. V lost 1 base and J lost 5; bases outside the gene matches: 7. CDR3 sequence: CASSLNGRGWETQYF. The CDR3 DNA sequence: TGCGCCAGCAGCTTGAACGGGAGGGGATGGGAGACCCAGTACTTC.

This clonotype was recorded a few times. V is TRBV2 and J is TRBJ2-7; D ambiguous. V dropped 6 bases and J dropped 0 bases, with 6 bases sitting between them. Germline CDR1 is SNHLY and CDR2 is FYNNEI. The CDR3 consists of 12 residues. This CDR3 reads CASRTASYEQYF. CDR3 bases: TGTGCCAGCAGGACCGCCTCCTACGAGCAGTACTTC. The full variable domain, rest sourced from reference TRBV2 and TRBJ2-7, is EPEVTQTPSHQVTQMGQEVILRCVPISNHLYFYWYRQILGQKVEFLVSFYNNEISEKSEIFDDQFSVERPDGSNFTLKIRSTKLEDSAMYFCASRTASYEQYFGPGTRLTVT.

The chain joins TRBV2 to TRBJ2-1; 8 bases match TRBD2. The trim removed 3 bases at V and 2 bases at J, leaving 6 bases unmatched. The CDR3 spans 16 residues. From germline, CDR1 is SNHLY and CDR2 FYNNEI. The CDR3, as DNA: TGTGCCAGCAGTGATTCTGGCGGGGGGACCTACAATGAGCAGTTCTTC. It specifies CASSDSGGGTYNEQFF.

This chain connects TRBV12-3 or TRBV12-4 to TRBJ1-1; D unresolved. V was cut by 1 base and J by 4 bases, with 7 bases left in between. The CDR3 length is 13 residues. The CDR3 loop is CASSLGIGTEAFF. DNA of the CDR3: TGTGCCAGCAGTTTAGGGATCGGCACTGAAGCTTTCTTT.

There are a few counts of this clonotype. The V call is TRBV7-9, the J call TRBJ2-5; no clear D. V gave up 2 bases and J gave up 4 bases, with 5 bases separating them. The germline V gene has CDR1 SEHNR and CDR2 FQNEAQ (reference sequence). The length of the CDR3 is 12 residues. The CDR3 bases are TGTGCCAGCAGCTTAAATGGAGAGACCCAGTACTTC. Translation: CASSLNGETQYF.

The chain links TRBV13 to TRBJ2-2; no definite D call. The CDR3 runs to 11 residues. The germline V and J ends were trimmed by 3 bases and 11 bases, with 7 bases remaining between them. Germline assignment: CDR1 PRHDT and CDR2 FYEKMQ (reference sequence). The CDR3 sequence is CASSFKAELFF. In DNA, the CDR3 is TGTGCCAGCAGCTTTAAGGCCGAGCTGTTTTTT.

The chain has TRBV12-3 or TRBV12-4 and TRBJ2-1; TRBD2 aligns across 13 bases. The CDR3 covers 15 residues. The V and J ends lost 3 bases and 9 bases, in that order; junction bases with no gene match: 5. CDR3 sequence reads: CASSFPGLAGSEQFF. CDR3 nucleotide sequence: TGTGCCAGCAGTTTCCCGGGACTAGCGGGATCTGAGCAGTTCTTC.

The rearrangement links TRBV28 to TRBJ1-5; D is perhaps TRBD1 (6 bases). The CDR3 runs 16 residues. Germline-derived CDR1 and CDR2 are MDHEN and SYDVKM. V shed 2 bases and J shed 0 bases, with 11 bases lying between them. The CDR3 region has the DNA TGTGCCAGCAGTTTAGGGGGCGCATCTAGCAATCAGCCCCAGCATTTT. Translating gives CASSLGGASSNQPQHF.

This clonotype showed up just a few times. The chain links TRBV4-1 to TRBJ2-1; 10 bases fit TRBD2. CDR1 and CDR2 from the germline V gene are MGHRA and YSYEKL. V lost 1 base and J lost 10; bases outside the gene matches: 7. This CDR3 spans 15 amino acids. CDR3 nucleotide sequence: TGCGCCAGCAGCCAAGGGGGTCTAGCGGGAGTCGAGCAGTTCTTC. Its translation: CASSQGGLAGVEQFF.

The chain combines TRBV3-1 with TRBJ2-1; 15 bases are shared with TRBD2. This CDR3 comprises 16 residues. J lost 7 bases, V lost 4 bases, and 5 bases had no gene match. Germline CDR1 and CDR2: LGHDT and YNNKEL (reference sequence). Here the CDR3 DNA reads TGTGCCAGCAGCCTCGGACTAGCGGGGGGGCAGAATGAGCAGTTCTTC. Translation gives CASSLGLAGGQNEQFF.

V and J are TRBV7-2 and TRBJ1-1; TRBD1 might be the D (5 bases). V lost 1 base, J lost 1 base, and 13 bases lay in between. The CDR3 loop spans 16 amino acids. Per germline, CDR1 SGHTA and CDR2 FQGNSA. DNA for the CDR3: TGTGCCAGCAGCTTAGACTCAGGGCTCGGGAACACTGAAGCTTTCTTT. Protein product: CASSLDSGLGNTEAFF.

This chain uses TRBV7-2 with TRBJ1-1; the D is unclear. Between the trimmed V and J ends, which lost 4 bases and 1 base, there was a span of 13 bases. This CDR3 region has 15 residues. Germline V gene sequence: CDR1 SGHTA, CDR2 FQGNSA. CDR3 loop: CASSSLTDGNTEAFF. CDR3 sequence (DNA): TGTGCCAGCAGCTCACTCACGGACGGGAACACTGAAGCTTTCTTT.

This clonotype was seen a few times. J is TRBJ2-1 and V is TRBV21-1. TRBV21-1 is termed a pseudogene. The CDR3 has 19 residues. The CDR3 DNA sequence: TGTGCCAGCTTGGGCTTCTTTGACCGTAATAACTCCTCCTACAATGAGCAGTTCTTC. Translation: CASLGFFDRNNSSYNEQFF.

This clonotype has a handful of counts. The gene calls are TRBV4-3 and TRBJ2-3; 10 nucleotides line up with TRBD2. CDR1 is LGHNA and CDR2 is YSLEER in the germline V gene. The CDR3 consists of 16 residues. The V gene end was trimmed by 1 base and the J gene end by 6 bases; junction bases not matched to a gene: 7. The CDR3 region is CASSQVSSGRGDTQYF. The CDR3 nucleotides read TGCGCCAGCAGCCAAGTTTCTAGCGGGAGAGGTGATACGCAGTATTTT.

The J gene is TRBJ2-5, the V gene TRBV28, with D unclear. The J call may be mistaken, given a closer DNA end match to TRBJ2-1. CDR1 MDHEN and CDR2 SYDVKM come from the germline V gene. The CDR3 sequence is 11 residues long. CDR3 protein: CASSLSQLQFF. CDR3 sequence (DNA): TGTGCCAGCAGTTTATCCCAGCTTCAGTTCTTC.

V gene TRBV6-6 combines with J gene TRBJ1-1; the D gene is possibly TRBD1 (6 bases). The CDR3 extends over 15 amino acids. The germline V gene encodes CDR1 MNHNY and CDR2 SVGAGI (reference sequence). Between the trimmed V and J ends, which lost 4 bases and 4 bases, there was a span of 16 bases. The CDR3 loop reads CASSLDETGATEAFF. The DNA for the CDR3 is TGTGCCAGCAGTTTAGATGAGACAGGAGCCACTGAAGCTTTCTTT.

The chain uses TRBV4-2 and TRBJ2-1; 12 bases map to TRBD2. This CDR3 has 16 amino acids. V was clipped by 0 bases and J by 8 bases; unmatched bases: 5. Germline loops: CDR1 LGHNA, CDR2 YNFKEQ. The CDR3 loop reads CASSQDLAGGPHEQFF. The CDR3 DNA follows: TGTGCCAGCAGCCAAGATCTAGCGGGAGGGCCCCATGAGCAGTTCTTC.

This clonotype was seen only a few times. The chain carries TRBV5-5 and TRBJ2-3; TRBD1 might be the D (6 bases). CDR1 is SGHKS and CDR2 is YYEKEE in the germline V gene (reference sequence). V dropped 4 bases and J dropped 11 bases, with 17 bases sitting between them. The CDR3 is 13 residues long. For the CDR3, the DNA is TGTGCCAGCAGCGCCCCTCCTGCGGACAGGCAGTATTTT. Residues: CASSAPPADRQYF.

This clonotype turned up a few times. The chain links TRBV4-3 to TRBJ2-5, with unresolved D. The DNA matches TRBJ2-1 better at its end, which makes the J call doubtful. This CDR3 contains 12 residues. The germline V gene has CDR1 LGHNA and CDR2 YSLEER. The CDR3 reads CASSQEGNEQFF. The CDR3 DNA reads TGCGCCAGCAGCCAAGAAGGGAATGAGCAGTTCTTC.

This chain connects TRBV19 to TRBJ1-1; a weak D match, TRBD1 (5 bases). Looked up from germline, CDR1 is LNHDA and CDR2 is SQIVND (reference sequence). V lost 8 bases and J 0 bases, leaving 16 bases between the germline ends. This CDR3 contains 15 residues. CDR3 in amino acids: CASQLGWGMNTEAFF. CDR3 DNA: TGTGCCAGTCAGTTAGGCTGGGGGATGAACACTGAAGCTTTCTTT. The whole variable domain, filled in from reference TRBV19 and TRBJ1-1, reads DGGITQSPKYLFRKEGQNVTLSCEQNLNHDAMYWYRQDPGQGLRLIYYSQIVNDFQKGDIAEGYSVSREKKESFPLTVTSAQKNPTAFYLCASQLGWGMNTEAFFGQGTRLTVV.